This T cell receptor beta chain came from a study of shared clonotypes between healthy human individuals. Study results and caveats: The generation probabilities recorded for non-shared clonotypes fell below those of clonotypes shared by all four donors. Apart from blood, nothing was sampled; tissue repertoires likely differ. Of the naive CD4 clonotypes, around 5.2% were shared across a few donors.

Germline assignment: CDR1 MNHNY and CDR2 SVGAGI (reference sequence). There are 15 residues in the CDR3. With V trimmed by 2 bases and J by 2 bases, 1 base remained unmatched. Worth noting for this clone: Its target is not known.

Methods used by the authors: ImmunoSEQ gave junction-only sequences without quality scores, so filtering differed. Using immunoSEQ multiplex PCR, the repertoire was profiled, and TCRdb retains in-frame clones only, with some absent. That table is the source of V, J and clone size, and D and trimming were worked out from the DNA. The sample lists more than 2 million clones, about 95% seen once, with roughly 0.13% in the top ten. The sequencing input was naive CD4+ T cells sorted from blood. The subset denotes: CD45RA+ positively selected. The clonotype was recovered from a man aged 18 to 35 in good health. The genes are TRBV6-6 and TRBJ2-1; 9 bases align to TRBD1. CDR3: CASSYGQGPYNEQFF. The CDR3 DNA reads as TGTGCCAGCAGTTACGGACAGGGGCCCTACAATGAGCAGTTCTTC.